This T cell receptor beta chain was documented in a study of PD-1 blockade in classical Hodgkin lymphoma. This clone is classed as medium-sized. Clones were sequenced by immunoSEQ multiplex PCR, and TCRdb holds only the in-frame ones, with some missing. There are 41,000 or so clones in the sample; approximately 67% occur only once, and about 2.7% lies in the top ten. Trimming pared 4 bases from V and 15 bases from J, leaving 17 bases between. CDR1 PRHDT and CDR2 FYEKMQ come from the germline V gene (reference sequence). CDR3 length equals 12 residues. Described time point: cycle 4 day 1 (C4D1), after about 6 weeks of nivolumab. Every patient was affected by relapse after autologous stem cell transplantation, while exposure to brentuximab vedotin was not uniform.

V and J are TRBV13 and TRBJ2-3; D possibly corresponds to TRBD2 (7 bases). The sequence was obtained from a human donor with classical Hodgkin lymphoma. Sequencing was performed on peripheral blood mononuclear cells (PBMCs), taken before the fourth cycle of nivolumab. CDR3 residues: CASSSPRGGGYF. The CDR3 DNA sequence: TGTGCCAGCAGCTCCCCTAGGGGGGGCGGTTATTTT.